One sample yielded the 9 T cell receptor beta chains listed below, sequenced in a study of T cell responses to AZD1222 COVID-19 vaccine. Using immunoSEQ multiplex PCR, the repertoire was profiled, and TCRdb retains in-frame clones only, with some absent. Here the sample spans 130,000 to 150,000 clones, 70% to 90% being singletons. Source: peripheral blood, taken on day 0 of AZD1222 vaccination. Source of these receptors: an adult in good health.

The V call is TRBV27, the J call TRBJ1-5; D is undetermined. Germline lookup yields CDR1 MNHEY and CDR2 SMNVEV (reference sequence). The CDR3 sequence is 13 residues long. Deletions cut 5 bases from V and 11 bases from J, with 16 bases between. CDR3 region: CASSPSPLRTQHF. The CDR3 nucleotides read TGTGCCAGCAGTCCCTCTCCCCTTCGGACCCAGCATTTT.

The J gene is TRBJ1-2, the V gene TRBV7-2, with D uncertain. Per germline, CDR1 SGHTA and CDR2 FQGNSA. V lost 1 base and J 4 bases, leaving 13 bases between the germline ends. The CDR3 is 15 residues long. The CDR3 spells CASSLVSAVVYGYTF. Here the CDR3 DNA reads TGTGCCAGCAGCTTAGTTTCGGCCGTGGTCTATGGCTACACCTTC.

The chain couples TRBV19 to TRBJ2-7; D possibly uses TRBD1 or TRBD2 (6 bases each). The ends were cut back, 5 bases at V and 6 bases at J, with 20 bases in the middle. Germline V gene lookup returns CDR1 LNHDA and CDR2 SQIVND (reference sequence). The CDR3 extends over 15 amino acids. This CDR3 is CASSDPHGGGVEQYF. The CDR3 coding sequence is TGTGCCAGTAGTGATCCACACGGGGGCGGGGTCGAGCAGTACTTC.

The CDR3 spells CASSLAGRPELFF. For the CDR3, the DNA is TGTGCCAGCAGCTTAGCAGGGCGTCCCGAACTGTTTTTT. The V gene is TRBV7-8, the J gene TRBJ1-4; D unresolved. This CDR3 is built from 13 residues. V lost 0 bases and J lost 12, with 11 bases in between. Per germline, CDR1 SGHVS and CDR2 FQNEAQ.

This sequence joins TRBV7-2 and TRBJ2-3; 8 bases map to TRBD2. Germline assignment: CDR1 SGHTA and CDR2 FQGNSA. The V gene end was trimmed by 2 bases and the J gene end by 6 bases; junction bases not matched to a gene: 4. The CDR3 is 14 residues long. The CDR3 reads CASSLQAGADTQYF. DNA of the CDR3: TGTGCCAGCAGCTTACAAGCGGGGGCCGATACGCAGTATTTT.

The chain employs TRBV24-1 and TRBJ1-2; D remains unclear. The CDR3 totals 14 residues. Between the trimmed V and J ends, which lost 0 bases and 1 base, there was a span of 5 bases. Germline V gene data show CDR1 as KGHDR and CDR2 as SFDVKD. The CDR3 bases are TGTGCCACCAGTGATTTGGGTAGTAACTATGGCTACACCTTC. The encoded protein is CATSDLGSNYGYTF.

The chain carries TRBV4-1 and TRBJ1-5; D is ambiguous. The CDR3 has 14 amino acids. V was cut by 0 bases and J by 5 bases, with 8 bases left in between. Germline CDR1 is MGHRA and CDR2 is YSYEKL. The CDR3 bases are TGCGCCAGCAGCCAAGAGGAGGTAGATCAGCCCCAGCATTTT. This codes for CASSQEEVDQPQHF.

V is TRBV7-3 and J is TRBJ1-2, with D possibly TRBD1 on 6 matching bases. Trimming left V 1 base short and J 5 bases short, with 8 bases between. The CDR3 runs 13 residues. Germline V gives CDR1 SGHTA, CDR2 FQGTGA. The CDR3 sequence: CASSLNRVYGYTF. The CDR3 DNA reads TGTGCCAGCAGCTTAAACAGGGTGTATGGCTACACCTTC.

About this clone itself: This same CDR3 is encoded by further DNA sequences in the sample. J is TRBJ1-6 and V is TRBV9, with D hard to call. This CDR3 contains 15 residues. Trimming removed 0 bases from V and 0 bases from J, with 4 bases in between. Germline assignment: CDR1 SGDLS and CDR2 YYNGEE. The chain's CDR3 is CASSVGSSYNSPLHF. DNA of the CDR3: TGTGCCAGCAGCGTAGGCAGCTCCTATAATTCACCCCTCCACTTT.